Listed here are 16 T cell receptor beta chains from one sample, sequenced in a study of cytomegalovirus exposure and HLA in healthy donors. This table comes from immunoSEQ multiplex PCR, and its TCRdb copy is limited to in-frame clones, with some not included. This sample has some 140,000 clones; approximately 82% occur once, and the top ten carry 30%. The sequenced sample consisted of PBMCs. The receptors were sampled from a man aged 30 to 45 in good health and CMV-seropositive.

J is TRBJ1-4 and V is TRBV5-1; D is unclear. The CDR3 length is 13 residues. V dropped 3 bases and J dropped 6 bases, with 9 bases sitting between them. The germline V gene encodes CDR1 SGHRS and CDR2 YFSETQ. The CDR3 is CASSSDSYEKLFF. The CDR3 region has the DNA TGCGCCAGCAGCTCGGACTCCTATGAAAAACTGTTTTTT.

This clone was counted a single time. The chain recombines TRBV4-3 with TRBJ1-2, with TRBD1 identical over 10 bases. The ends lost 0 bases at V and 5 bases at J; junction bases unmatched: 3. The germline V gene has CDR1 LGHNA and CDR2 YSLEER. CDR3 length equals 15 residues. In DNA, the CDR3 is TGCGCCAGCAGCCAAGATTGGGGACAGGGGTATGGCTACACCTTC. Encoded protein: CASSQDWGQGYGYTF.

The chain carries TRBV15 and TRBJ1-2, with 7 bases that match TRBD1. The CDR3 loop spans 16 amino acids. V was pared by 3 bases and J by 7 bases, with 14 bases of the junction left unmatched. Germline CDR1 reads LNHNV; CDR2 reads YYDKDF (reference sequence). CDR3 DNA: TGTGCCACCAGCAGGGAAGGGACAGCACTCGAGGGTGGCTACACCTTC. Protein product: CATSREGTALEGGYTF. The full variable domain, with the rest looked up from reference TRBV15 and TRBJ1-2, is DAMVIQNPRYQVTQFGKPVTLSCSQTLNHNVMYWYQQKSSQAPKLLFHYYDKDFNNEADTPDNFQSRRPNTSFCFLDIRSPGLGDTAMYLCATSREGTALEGGYTFGSGTRLTVV.

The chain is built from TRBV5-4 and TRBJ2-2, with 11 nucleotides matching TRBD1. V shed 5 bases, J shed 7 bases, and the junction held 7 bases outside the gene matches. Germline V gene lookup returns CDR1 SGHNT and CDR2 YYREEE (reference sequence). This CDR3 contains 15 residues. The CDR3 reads CASSMDRGRNGELFF. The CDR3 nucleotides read TGTGCCAGCAGTATGGACAGGGGGCGGAACGGGGAGCTGTTTTTT.

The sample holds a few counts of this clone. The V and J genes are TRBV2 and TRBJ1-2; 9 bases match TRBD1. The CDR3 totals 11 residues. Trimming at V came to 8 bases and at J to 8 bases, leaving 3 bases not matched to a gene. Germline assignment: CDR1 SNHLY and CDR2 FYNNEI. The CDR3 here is CASGTGYGYTF. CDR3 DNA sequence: TGTGCCAGCGGGACAGGGTACGGCTACACCTTC.

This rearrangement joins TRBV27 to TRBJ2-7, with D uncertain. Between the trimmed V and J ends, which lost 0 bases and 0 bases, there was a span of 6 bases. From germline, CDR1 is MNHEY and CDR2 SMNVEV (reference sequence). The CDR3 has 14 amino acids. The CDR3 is CASSLSFLSYEQYF. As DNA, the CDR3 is TGTGCCAGCAGTTTATCTTTTCTCTCCTACGAGCAGTACTTC.

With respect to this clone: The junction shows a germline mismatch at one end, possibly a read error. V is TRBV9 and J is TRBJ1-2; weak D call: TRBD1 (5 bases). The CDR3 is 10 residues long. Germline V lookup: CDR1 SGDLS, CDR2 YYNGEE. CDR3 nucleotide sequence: TGTGCCAGCAGCGTAGAGGGGATCTCCTTC. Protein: CASSVEGISF.

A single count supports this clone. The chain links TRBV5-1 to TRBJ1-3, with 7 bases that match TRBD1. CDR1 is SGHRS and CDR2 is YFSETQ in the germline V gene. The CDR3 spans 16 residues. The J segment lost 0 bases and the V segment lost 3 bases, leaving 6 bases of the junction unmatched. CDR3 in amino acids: CASSSTGTLSGNTIYF. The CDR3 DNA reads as TGCGCCAGCAGCTCGACAGGGACCCTCTCTGGAAACACCATATATTTT.

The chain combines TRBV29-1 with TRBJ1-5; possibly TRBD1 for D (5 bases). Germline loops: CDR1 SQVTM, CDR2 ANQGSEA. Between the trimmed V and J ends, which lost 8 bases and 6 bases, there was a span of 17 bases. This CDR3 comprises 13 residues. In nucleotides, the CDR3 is TGCAGCACCAATAGGGGATGCTCTCAGCCCCAGCATTTT. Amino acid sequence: CSTNRGCSQPQHF.

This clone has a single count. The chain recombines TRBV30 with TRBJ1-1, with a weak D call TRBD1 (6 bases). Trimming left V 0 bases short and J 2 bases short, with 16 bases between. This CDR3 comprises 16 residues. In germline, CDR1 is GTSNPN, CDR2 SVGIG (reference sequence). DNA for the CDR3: TGTGCCTGGAGTGTTTTACACAGGGTTAAAAACACTGAAGCTTTCTTT. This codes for CAWSVLHRVKNTEAFF.

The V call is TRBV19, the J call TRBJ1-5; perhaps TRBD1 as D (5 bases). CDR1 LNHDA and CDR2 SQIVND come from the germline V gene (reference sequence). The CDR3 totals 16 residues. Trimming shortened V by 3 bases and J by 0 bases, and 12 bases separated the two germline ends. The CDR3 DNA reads TGTGCCAGTAGTATTTACTGGGGCGATAGCAATCAGCCCCAGCATTTT. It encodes CASSIYWGDSNQPQHF.

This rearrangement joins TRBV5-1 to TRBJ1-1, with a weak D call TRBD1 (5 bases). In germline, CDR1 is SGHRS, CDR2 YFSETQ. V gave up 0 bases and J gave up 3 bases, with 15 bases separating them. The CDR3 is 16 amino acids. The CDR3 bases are TGCGCCAGCAGCTTGGGCACAGGCGCCTTGGACACTGAAGCTTTCTTT. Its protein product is CASSLGTGALDTEAFF.

The CDR3 sequence: CASSGVTGEKLFF. The CDR3 nucleotides read TGTGCCAGCAGTGGGGTGACAGGTGAAAAACTGTTTTTT. The chain uses TRBV2 and TRBJ1-4; D perhaps matches TRBD1 (6 bases). V shed 4 bases and J shed 7 bases, with 10 bases lying between them. The CDR3 runs to 13 residues. Germline assignment: CDR1 SNHLY and CDR2 FYNNEI.

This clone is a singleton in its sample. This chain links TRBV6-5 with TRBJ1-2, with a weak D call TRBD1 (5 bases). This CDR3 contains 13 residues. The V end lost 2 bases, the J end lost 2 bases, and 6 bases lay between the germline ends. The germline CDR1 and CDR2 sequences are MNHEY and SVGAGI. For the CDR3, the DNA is TGTGCCAGCAGTTACGGGGCAAACTATGGCTACACCTTC. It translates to CASSYGANYGYTF.

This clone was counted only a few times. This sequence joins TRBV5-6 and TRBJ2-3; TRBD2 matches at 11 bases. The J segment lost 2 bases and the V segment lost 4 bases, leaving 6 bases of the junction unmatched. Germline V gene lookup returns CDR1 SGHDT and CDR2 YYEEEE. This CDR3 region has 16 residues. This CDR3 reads CASSPTSGRTTDTQYF. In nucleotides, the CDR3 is TGTGCCAGCAGCCCCACTAGCGGGAGAACCACAGATACGCAGTATTTT.

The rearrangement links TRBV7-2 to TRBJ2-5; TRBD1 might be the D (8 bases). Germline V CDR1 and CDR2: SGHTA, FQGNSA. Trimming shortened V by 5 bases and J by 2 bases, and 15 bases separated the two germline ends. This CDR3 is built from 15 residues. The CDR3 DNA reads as TGTGCCAGCAGCATCGGGGGGACAGGACAAGAGACCCAGTACTTC. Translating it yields CASSIGGTGQETQYF.